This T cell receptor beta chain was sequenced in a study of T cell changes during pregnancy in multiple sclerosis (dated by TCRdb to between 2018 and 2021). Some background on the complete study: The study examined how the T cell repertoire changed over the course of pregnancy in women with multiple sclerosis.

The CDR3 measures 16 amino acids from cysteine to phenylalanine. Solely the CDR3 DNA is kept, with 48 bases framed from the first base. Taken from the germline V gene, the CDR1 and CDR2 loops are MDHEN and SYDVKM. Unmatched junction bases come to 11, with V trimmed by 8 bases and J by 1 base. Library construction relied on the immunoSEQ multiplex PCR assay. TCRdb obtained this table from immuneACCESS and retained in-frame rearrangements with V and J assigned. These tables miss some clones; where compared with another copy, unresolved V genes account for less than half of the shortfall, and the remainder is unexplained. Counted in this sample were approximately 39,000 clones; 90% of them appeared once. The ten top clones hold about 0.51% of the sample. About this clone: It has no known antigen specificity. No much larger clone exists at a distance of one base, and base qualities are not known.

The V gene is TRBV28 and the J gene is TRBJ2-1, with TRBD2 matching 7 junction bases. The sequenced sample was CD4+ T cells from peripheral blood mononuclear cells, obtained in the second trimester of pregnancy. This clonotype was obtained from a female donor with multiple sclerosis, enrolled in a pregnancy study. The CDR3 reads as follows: CASWKFAGASYNEQFF. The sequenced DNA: TGTGCCAGCTGGAAGTTTGCGGGAGCATCCTACAATGAGCAGTTCTTC. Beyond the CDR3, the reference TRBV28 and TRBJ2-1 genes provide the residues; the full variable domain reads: DVKVTQSSRYLVKRTGEKVFLECVQDMDHENMFWYRQDPGLGLRLIYFSYDVKMKEKGDIPEGYSVSREKKERFSLILESASTNQTSMYLCASWKFAGASYNEQFFGPGTRLTVL.